This passage covers 2 T cell receptor beta chains from one sample sequenced in a study of T cells after yellow fever vaccination. TCRdb called the 5' RACE reads again in MiXCR, with one record for every CDR3 protein. The sample contains 280,000 or so distinct CDR3 sequences, around 8.6% of which appear only once. The source material was CD4+ T cells sorted from PBMCs, sampled 5 days after the yellow fever booster vaccination. The receptors shown here come from a young man who received the YFV17D yellow fever vaccine.

The rearrangement uses TRBV4-3 and TRBJ2-5, with no clear D. Per the germline V gene, CDR1 is LGHNA and CDR2 is YSLEER. The V and J ends lost 6 bases and 4 bases respectively, with 18 bases between them. The CDR3 has 15 amino acids. The CDR3 nucleotides read TGCGCCAGCAGTTTGACCCCAGTCAAGGGAGAGACCCAGTACTTC. This gives the protein CASSLTPVKGETQYF.

V usage is TRBV12-2 and J usage is TRBJ2-2; TRBD2 reflects the table's D call only, with no check against the DNA. TRBV12-2 is reported as a pseudogene. The CDR3 totals 15 residues. The CDR3 region is CASRRGLAGTGELFF. In DNA, the CDR3 is TGTGCAAGTCGCCGGGGACTAGCGGGGACCGGGGAGCTGTTTTTT.